What follows is one TCR beta chain and its context. This clone was seen once. This clone's antigen is unknown. Base qualities are not at hand, and no much larger clone is one base apart. The CDR3 regions of human TCRbeta chains were subjected to immunosequencing. The paper's data handling went like this. Repertoire TCRs were matched against a reference library of SARS-CoV-2-specific TCRs generated with the MIRA antigen-specificity platform. Breadth was defined as the fraction of unique TCRs that were SARS-CoV-2-associated. Depth was defined as the fraction of total T cells that were SARS-CoV-2-associated. Using the MIRA data, every spike-specific TCR was mapped to the spike region that the TCR reacted to and assigned to either a CD4 or a CD8 class. Log10-transformed breadth and depth values were compared by one-way ANOVA with Sidak's multiple comparisons tests. Entries here come from immuneACCESS through TCRdb and include only in-frame sequences with V and J called. Some clones fail to appear in such tables; in the studies checked, an unresolved V gene covers under half of the shortfall, and the cause of the remainder is unknown. That table furnishes V, J and clone size, whereas the DNA furnished D and trimming. This sample holds 85,000 to 95,000 clones; about nine tenths were observed only once. Approximately 5% of the sample is in the top ten clones.

The data derive from a study of T cell responses to AZD1222 COVID-19 vaccine (dated by TCRdb to the early 2020s). Regarding the research as a whole: A total of around 240 trial participants underwent TCR sequencing, of whom roughly 210 had received two doses of AZD1222 and around 25 had received two doses of the MenACWY control vaccine. Trial participants were enrolled by age into subgroups of 18-55, 56-69 and 70-plus years, and around 150, 28 and 57 TCR-sequenced participants, respectively, were included in these subgroups.

From cysteine to phenylalanine, the CDR3 is 15 amino acids long. The read is trimmed to its CDR3 DNA, 45 bases read in frame from base 1. CDR1 and CDR2 are drawn from the germline V gene: SGHAT, FQNNGV. V is pared back by 5 bases and J by 4 bases, with 17 bases lying between the germline termini. Results and caveats for the whole study, not just this receptor: No day 14 peak-response samples were available, so repertoires were characterized only after the peak T cell response. Epitopes outside the regions mutated in the B.1.351 and B.1.1.7 variants were reportedly recognized by nearly half of the unique spike-specific TCRs. Most participants were white British and females outnumbered males, and the authors suggested that clonal diversity may have been underestimated. In the small 56-69-year group, the increase in depth fell short of significance, most likely because of low power. A significant rise in spike-specific TCR breadth and depth was observed after two AZD1222 doses relative to day 0 and relative to MenACWY recipients. Conclusions about previously exposed vaccinees are limited because only six or seven AZD1222 recipients were SARS-CoV-2 seropositive at baseline. The whole spike protein was spanned by vaccine-associated CD4 TCRs, and dominant responses were seen in regions 160-218 and 743-854.

The time point label here, explained by the study, means: about 28 days (+/-7) after the second vaccine dose. AZD1222 recipients given second doses at about 4 weeks or at about 12 weeks were pooled, since spike-specific TCR depth and breadth were not found to differ between the two schedules. Vaccinee samples were obtained from the UK trials COV001 and COV002, which included a single-blind randomized controlled phase 2/3 trial of AZD1222 (ChAdOx1 nCoV-19) in healthy adults. For TCRbeta chain sequencing, PBMC samples from trial participants were taken at day 0 and at day 28 after the second dose. This receptor was identified in an adult who received the AZD1222 COVID-19 vaccine. The specimen comprised peripheral blood, sampled 28 days after the second AZD1222 dose. The rearranged segments are TRBV11-2 and TRBJ1-2; no D gene call is confident. The DNA sequence is given as TGTGCCAGCAGCCACATTGATACGGTGCTCTATGGCTACACCTTC. This translates into CASSHIDTVLYGYTF.